Each of the 30 T cell receptor beta chains below was sequenced from the same sample in a study of blood T cells in healthy people across ages. A J-beta primer mix and a sample-barcoded 5' primer were used in a second PCR of roughly 6 to 12 cycles. TCRdb passed the 5' RACE reads through MiXCR, listing each CDR3 protein once. The sample consists of 1.2 million to 1.5 million distinct CDR3 sequences, almost 60% of them appearing once. Sequencing was performed on blood. The receptor set was obtained from a man between 18 and 29 years old in good health.

This clonotype came up a few times. The genes are TRBV20-1 and TRBJ1-6; D gene ambiguous. The germline V gene encodes CDR1 DFQATT and CDR2 SNEGSKA (reference sequence). The V end was cut by 3 bases, the J end by 10 bases, with 19 bases between. The CDR3 sequence is 15 residues long. The CDR3 nucleotides are TGCAGTGCTAGTGTCACAGCTTCCGGACTGTCACCCCTCCACTTT. It is translated as CSASVTASGLSPLHF.

This clonotype appeared once. This rearrangement joins TRBV20-1 to TRBJ1-5; unclear D gene. Germline loops: CDR1 DFQATT, CDR2 SNEGSKA (reference sequence). V lost 6 bases, J lost 3 bases, and 21 bases lay in between. There are 16 residues in the CDR3. CDR3 nucleotide sequence: TGCAGTGCCCCCGATGTTCGGGGTGGGGTCAATCAGCCCCAGCATTTT. Translating gives CSAPDVRGGVNQPQHF.

The chain recombines TRBV20-1 with TRBJ2-1; TRBD2 matches 7 bases. CDR1 and CDR2 (germline): DFQATT, SNEGSKA (reference sequence). V trimming: 0 bases; J trimming: 6 bases; junction bases outside the gene matches: 5. CDR3 length: 14 residues. In nucleotides, the CDR3 is TGCAGTGCTAGAGATCGGGGGGAATTCAATGAGCAGTTCTTC. Translating gives CSARDRGEFNEQFF.

V and J are TRBV15 and TRBJ2-1, with TRBD2 matching 8 bases. V trimming: 5 bases; J trimming: 0 bases; junction bases outside the gene matches: 6. This CDR3 comprises 16 residues. Per the germline V gene, CDR1 is LNHNV and CDR2 is YYDKDF (reference sequence). The CDR3 DNA follows: TGTGCCACCAGCTTAGCGGGAACTAGCTCCTACAATGAGCAGTTCTTC. This codes for CATSLAGTSSYNEQFF. The variable domain in full, completed from reference TRBV15 and TRBJ2-1, reads DAMVIQNPRYQVTQFGKPVTLSCSQTLNHNVMYWYQQKSSQAPKLLFHYYDKDFNNEADTPDNFQSRRPNTSFCFLDIRSPGLGDTAMYLCATSLAGTSSYNEQFFGPGTRLTVL.

V gene TRBV12-3 or TRBV12-4 combines with J gene TRBJ1-1; tentative D call: TRBD1 (6 bases). The CDR3 is 15 amino acids. The germline V and J ends were trimmed by 0 bases and 3 bases, with 11 bases remaining between them. CDR3 residues: CASSLARGDHTEAFF. The CDR3 coding sequence is TGTGCCAGCAGTTTAGCTAGGGGGGATCACACTGAAGCTTTCTTT.

V is TRBV4-1 and J is TRBJ2-2; no reliable D call. In germline, CDR1 is MGHRA, CDR2 YSYEKL. This CDR3 is 16 amino acids long. With 4 bases removed from V and 3 bases from J, the gap between germline ends came to 15 bases. The CDR3 here is CASSPKVAYDTGELFF. CDR3 DNA: TGCGCCAGCAGCCCTAAGGTTGCTTACGACACCGGGGAGCTGTTTTTT.

This clonotype was counted a few times. The chain joins TRBV9 to TRBJ2-7; either TRBD1 or TRBD2 may fit D (5 bases each). CDR1 and CDR2 from the germline V gene are SGDLS and YYNGEE. V dropped 4 bases and J dropped 1 base, with 15 bases sitting between them. The CDR3 contains 15 residues. CDR3 nucleotide sequence: TGTGCCAGCAGCCCAAGTATGAGGGGTTCCTACGAGCAGTACTTC. Translated, it gives CASSPSMRGSYEQYF.

The rearrangement uses TRBV6-5 and TRBJ2-7; no reliable D call. Germline V CDR1 and CDR2: MNHEY, SVGAGI. The CDR3 length is 11 residues. Between the trimmed V and J ends, which lost 6 bases and 6 bases, there was a span of 9 bases. The CDR3 here is CASRAHPEQYF. For the CDR3, the DNA is TGTGCCAGCAGGGCCCACCCCGAGCAGTACTTC.

This CDR3 is CASSQRSGLAGGYEQYF. DNA for the CDR3: TGTGCCAGCAGCCAAAGGTCGGGACTAGCGGGGGGTTACGAGCAGTACTTC. This chain links TRBV14 with TRBJ2-4, with 15 bases identical to TRBD2. The J call may not be correct, given that the DNA end is closer to TRBJ2-7. Germline CDR1 and CDR2: SGHDN and FVKESK. This CDR3 comprises 17 residues.

The chain carries TRBV27 and TRBJ2-1; the D gene is possibly TRBD2 (5 bases). The ends were cut back, 7 bases at V and 15 bases at J, with 16 bases in the middle. The CDR3 is 11 residues long. Per germline, CDR1 MNHEY and CDR2 SMNVEV (reference sequence). The CDR3, as DNA: TGTGCCAGCACTATAAGCGGTTCCCTGTTCTTC. Its protein is CASTISGSLFF.

This clonotype occurred a few times. The chain links TRBV5-1 to TRBJ1-6; D not certain. Trimming removed 2 bases from V and 10 bases from J, with 16 bases in between. The CDR3 loop spans 15 amino acids. Germline lookup yields CDR1 SGHRS and CDR2 YFSETQ. The CDR3 sequence: CASSFREALSSPLHF. CDR3 sequence (DNA): TGCGCCAGCAGCTTTAGGGAAGCCCTAAGCTCACCCCTCCACTTT. The whole variable domain, filled in from reference TRBV5-1 and TRBJ1-6, reads KAGVTQTPRYLIKTRGQQVTLSCSPISGHRSVSWYQQTPGQGLQFLFEYFSETQRNKGNFPGRFSGRQFSNSRSEMNVSTLELGDSALYLCASSFREALSSPLHFGNGTRLTVT.

The chain carries TRBV27 and TRBJ2-5, with a weak D call TRBD1 (6 bases). Germline CDR1 MNHEY, CDR2 SMNVEV (reference sequence). The CDR3 runs 14 residues. V lost 5 bases, J lost 1 base, and 11 bases lay in between. The DNA for the CDR3 is TGTGCCAGCAGTCCTCAACAGGGCCAAGAGACCCAGTACTTC. This sequence encodes CASSPQQGQETQYF.

This clonotype was counted only a few times. The chain combines TRBV4-3 with TRBJ2-7; maybe TRBD2 (5 bases). Germline V gene sequence: CDR1 LGHNA, CDR2 YSLEER. The CDR3 covers 13 residues. Between the trimmed V and J ends, which lost 4 bases and 5 bases, there was a span of 12 bases. As DNA, the CDR3 is TGCGCCAGCAGCCTGACACAGACTAACGAGCAGTACTTC. It encodes CASSLTQTNEQYF.

This clonotype was detected only a few times. This sequence joins TRBV4-1 and TRBJ2-3, with D unresolved. V was shortened by 0 bases and J by 1 base, with 11 bases between the two germline ends. Germline V gives CDR1 MGHRA, CDR2 YSYEKL. This CDR3 region has 16 residues. In nucleotides, the CDR3 is TGCGCCAGCAGCCAAGATCGGAGAGGTGGCACAGATACGCAGTATTTT. It translates to CASSQDRRGGTDTQYF.

This clonotype was observed a handful of times. The chain carries TRBV7-9 and TRBJ2-2; D gene uncertain. Germline V gives CDR1 SEHNR, CDR2 FQNEAQ (reference sequence). This CDR3 is 15 amino acids long. The V and J ends lost 3 bases and 3 bases respectively, with 11 bases between them. For the CDR3, the DNA is TGTGCCAGCAGCTTTGGGCCCCAGGACACCGGGGAGCTGTTTTTT. This gives the protein CASSFGPQDTGELFF.

The rearrangement links TRBV29-1 to TRBJ2-7, with no clear D. The V gene lost 5 bases and the J gene lost 5 bases, with 16 bases spanning the gap. The CDR3 is made up of 13 amino acids. Germline CDR1 reads SQVTM; CDR2 reads ANQGSEA. CDR3 nucleotide sequence: TGCAGCGTTAACAGTATGAGCGCCCACGAGCAGTACTTC. Protein sequence: CSVNSMSAHEQYF.

The chain joins TRBV13 to TRBJ2-3; D is ambiguous. Trimming cost V 5 bases and J 5 bases, with 8 bases left between them. The CDR3 totals 12 residues. Germline V gene data show CDR1 as PRHDT and CDR2 as FYEKMQ (reference sequence). The CDR3 region is CASSQTRDTQYF. CDR3 nucleotide sequence: TGTGCCAGCAGCCAGACCCGAGATACGCAGTATTTT.

V and J are TRBV19 and TRBJ2-1, with 13 bases identical to TRBD2. J lost 5 bases, V lost 4 bases, and 5 bases had no gene match. CDR3 length: 16 residues. Germline CDR1 and CDR2: LNHDA and SQIVND (reference sequence). CDR3 nucleotides: TGTGCCAGTAGTAAGACTAGCGGGAGGCCTCACAATGAGCAGTTCTTC. Translating it yields CASSKTSGRPHNEQFF.

This chain joins TRBV4-1 and TRBJ2-7; 10 bases line up with TRBD1. CDR1 and CDR2 from the germline V gene are MGHRA and YSYEKL. J gave up 6 bases and V 4 bases, and 9 bases lay outside the gene matches. The CDR3 runs 15 residues. CDR3 nucleotide sequence: TGCGCCAGCAGCCCCCATGGGACAGGGGCGGTCGAGCAGTACTTC. Its translation is CASSPHGTGAVEQYF.

The count of this clonotype is one. The chain recombines TRBV24-1 with TRBJ2-1; tentative D call: TRBD1 (7 bases). Gene TRBJ2-7 matches the end of the DNA better, so the J call may be wrong. Germline V CDR1 and CDR2: KGHDR, SFDVKD. The CDR3 length is 16 residues. The chain's CDR3 is CATSDFQGGSYNEQYF. CDR3 DNA: TGTGCCACCAGTGATTTTCAGGGGGGTAGTTACAATGAGCAGTACTTC.

This clonotype was counted between two and nine times. This chain links TRBV6-6 with TRBJ2-4, with TRBD2 matching over 10 bases. Trimming removed 10 bases from V and 13 bases from J; junction bases left unmatched: 16. CDR3 size: 14 residues. From germline, CDR1 is MNHNY and CDR2 SVGAGI (reference sequence). The CDR3 is CATTRAGGPGEQYF. The CDR3 nucleotides read TGTGCCACCACCCGAGCGGGAGGGCCGGGTGAGCAGTACTTC.

The rearrangement links TRBV5-1 to TRBJ2-2; no firm D call. The germline V gene encodes CDR1 SGHRS and CDR2 YFSETQ. The CDR3 totals 15 residues. Trimming removed 4 bases from V and 3 bases from J, with 13 bases in between. The CDR3 reads CASSATRGDTGELFF. CDR3 nucleotides: TGCGCCAGCAGCGCGACACGAGGTGACACCGGGGAGCTGTTTTTT.

This chain links TRBV4-3 with TRBJ2-3; a weak D match, TRBD2 (5 bases). Germline CDR1 and CDR2: LGHNA and YSLEER. Trimming shortened V by 1 base and J by 7 bases, and 24 bases separated the two germline ends. The CDR3 totals 18 residues. The CDR3 spells CASSQAPFGLPWPNTQYF. The CDR3 bases are TGCGCCAGCAGCCAAGCCCCTTTCGGACTTCCGTGGCCCAATACGCAGTATTTT.

This chain joins TRBV15 and TRBJ2-1, with 11 positions matching TRBD2. The length of the CDR3 is 17 residues. Germline assignment: CDR1 LNHNV and CDR2 YYDKDF (reference sequence). V lost 5 bases to trimming and J lost 8 bases; unmatched junction nucleotides: 14. The CDR3 region is CATSGRGSGRALDEQFF. The DNA of the CDR3 is TGTGCCACCAGCGGACGTGGTAGCGGGAGGGCCTTAGATGAGCAGTTCTTC.

This clonotype was found a few times. The V gene is TRBV28, the J gene TRBJ1-6; D might be TRBD1 (5 bases). Trimming shortened V by 5 bases and J by 7 bases, and 6 bases separated the two germline ends. Germline loops: CDR1 MDHEN, CDR2 SYDVKM. The length of the CDR3 is 12 residues. The CDR3 protein is CASSHRNSPLHF. DNA of the CDR3: TGTGCCAGCAGTCACAGGAATTCACCCCTCCACTTT.

The chain combines TRBV6-5 with TRBJ2-5, with a possible D match to TRBD1 (6 bases). The last part of the DNA fits TRBJ2-7 better; the J call may be wrong. Germline-derived CDR1 and CDR2 are MNHEY and SVGAGI. CDR3 length: 13 amino acids. CDR3 amino acids: CASSGIQGHEQYF. In nucleotides, the CDR3 is TGTGCCAGCAGTGGGATACAGGGTCACGAGCAGTACTTC.

The chain joins TRBV7-9 to TRBJ1-1; no clear D gene. The V end was cut by 3 bases, the J end by 10 bases, with 18 bases between. The CDR3 extends over 14 amino acids. The V gene's germline CDR1 is SEHNR and CDR2 FQNEAQ (reference sequence). As DNA, the CDR3 is TGTGCCAGCAGCTTTACCGACTTAATTTTAGGAGCTTTCTTT. Its translation is CASSFTDLILGAFF.

As for this clonotype: Germline is not matched at one junction end, which may reflect a read error. The chain is built from TRBV6-1 and TRBJ2-1; TRBD1 might be the D (5 bases). The CDR3 covers 14 residues. CDR1 and CDR2 (germline): MNHNS, SASEGT. For the CDR3, the DNA is TGTGCCAGCAGTGAAGTCCAGGGTAACAATGAGCGGTTCTTC. Amino acid sequence: CASSEVQGNNERFF.

This clonotype has only a few counts. The chain employs TRBV6-2 or TRBV6-3 and TRBJ1-1; 8 positions agree with TRBD1. Looked up from germline, CDR1 is MNHEY and CDR2 is SVGEGT. This CDR3 has 14 residues. Trimming cost V 6 bases and J 8 bases; bases outside gene matches: 11. CDR3 coding DNA: TGTGCCAGCAGGGAGGACAGGGACTACTTAGAAGCTTTCTTT. Residues: CASREDRDYLEAFF.

This clonotype occurred a few times. The chain is built from TRBV6-2 or TRBV6-3 and TRBJ2-1; 13 bases map to TRBD2. Germline V gives CDR1 MNHEY, CDR2 SVGEGT. The V gene end was trimmed by 2 bases and the J gene end by 6 bases; junction bases not matched to a gene: 4. This CDR3 has 16 amino acids. Written as DNA, the CDR3 is TGTGCCAGCAGTTACCGACTAGCGGGGGGCAGCAATGAGCAGTTCTTC. It codes for CASSYRLAGGSNEQFF.